The clone carrying this T cell receptor (beta chain) was picked up a small number of times. Its antigen is not known. This sample also contains other DNA sequences that code for the same CDR3. CDR3 size: 14 residues. After removal of 5 bases from V and 5 bases from J, the junction contained 4 bases not matched to a gene. Per the germline V gene, CDR1 is MNHEY and CDR2 is SMNVEV (reference sequence). This entry is derived from a study of shared clonotypes between healthy human individuals. Profiling relied on immunoSEQ multiplex PCR, and the TCRdb table lists in-frame clones only, not all of them. There are 300,000 to 400,000 clones in the sample; about nine tenths occur only once, and 15% to 20% lies in the top ten. Overall study results and limits: Rarefaction revealed incomplete sorted-subset sequencing despite large depth. The sole specimen, blood, was sampled, and tissue repertoires likely differ.

The specimen sequenced was memory CD8+ T cells sorted from blood. Subset meaning: CD45RO+ cells pooled with CCR7-negative TemRA cells. The chain links TRBV27 to TRBJ1-5, with 9 bases matching TRBD1. The receptor was isolated from a man between 18 and 29 years old in good health. Here the CDR3 DNA reads TGTGCCAGCAGTCAACAGGGGGCGGATCAGCCCCAGCATTTT. Its translation: CASSQQGADQPQHF.